Described below is a single TCR beta chain sequence and its context. Only in-frame clones appear in the TCRdb table, and some are missing; sequencing was by immunoSEQ multiplex PCR. The sample includes 30,000 to 35,000 clones, roughly 90% of them seen just once. Trimming left V 0 bases short and J 0 bases short, with 9 bases between. Per germline, CDR1 SGHRS and CDR2 YFSETQ. The CDR3 runs 15 residues. These data belong to a study of T cells in tuberculosis. Sample: PBMCs. The V and J genes are TRBV5-1 and TRBJ1-2; perhaps TRBD1 as D (6 bases). This receptor was taken from a donor between 10 and 35 years old with latent tuberculosis or without tuberculosis infection. The CDR3 nucleotides read TGCGCCAGCAGCTTGGGGACAGCTACTAACTATGGCTACACCTTC. It is translated as CASSLGTATNYGYTF.